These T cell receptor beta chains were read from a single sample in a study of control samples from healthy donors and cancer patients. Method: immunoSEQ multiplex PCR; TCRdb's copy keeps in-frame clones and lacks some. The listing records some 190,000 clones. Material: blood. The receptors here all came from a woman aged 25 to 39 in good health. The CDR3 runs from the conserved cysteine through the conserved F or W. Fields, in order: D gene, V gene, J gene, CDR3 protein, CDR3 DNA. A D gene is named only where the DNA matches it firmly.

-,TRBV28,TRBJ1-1,CASREGVNTEAFF,TGTGCCAGCCGGGAGGGGGTGAACACTGAAGCTTTCTTT
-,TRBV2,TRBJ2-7,CASSDPGTIFNEQYF,TGTGCCAGCAGTGACCCCGGGACAATATTCAACGAGCAGTACTTC
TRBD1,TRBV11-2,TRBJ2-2,CASSPLMTGTVGNTGELFF,TGTGCCAGCAGCCCCCTGATGACAGGGACAGTCGGGAACACCGGGGAGCTGTTTTTT
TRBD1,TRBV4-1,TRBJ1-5,CASSQLGQSNQPQHF,TGCGCCAGCAGCCAATTGGGACAGTCCAATCAGCCCCAGCATTTT
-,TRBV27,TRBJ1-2,CASSLVGANYGYTF,TGTGCCAGCAGTTTAGTGGGGGCTAACTATGGCTACACCTTC
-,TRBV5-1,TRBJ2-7,CASSLQGGTPYEQYF,TGCGCCAGCAGCTTGCAAGGTGGGACACCCTACGAGCAGTACTTC
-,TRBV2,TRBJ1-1,CASSSQGTEAFF,TGTGCCAGCAGTTCTCAGGGCACTGAAGCTTTCTTT
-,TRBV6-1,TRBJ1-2,CASSEIRVYGYTF,TGTGCCAGCAGTGAAATAAGGGTGTATGGCTACACCTTC
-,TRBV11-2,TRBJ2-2,CASSSTGGFGELFF,TGTGCCAGCAGCTCAACGGGCGGGTTCGGGGAGCTGTTTTTT
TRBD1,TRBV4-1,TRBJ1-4,CASSQDLGQGREKLFF,TGCGCCAGCAGCCAAGATTTGGGACAGGGTCGCGAAAAACTGTTTTTT
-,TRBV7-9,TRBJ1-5,CASSLEAGDNNQPQHF,TGTGCCAGCAGCTTAGAAGCGGGAGACAATAATCAGCCCCAGCATTTT
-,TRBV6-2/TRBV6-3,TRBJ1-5,CASSSYRQVNQPQHF,TGTGCCAGCAGTTCCTACAGGCAGGTTAATCAGCCCCAGCATTTT
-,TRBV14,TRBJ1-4,CASSQDLGHPNEKLFF,TGTGCCAGCAGCCAAGATCTCGGACACCCGAATGAAAAACTGTTTTTT
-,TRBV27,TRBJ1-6,CASSSWTNSPLHF,TGTGCCAGCAGTAGTTGGACTAATTCACCCCTCCACTTT
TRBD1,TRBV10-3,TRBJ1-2,CAISPWSRLGQAYGYTF,TGTGCCATCAGTCCCTGGTCCCGCCTTGGACAGGCCTATGGCTACACCTTC
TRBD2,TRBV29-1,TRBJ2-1,CSVAGLAVNNEQFF,TGCAGCGTCGCAGGACTAGCGGTCAACAATGAGCAGTTCTTC
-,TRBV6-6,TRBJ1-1,CASRTGKMGRTTEAFF,TGTGCCAGCAGGACCGGGAAGATGGGACGGACCACTGAAGCTTTCTTT
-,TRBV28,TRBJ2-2,CASTPRGQGELFF,TGTGCCAGCACCCCTCGGGGGCAAGGGGAGCTGTTTTTT
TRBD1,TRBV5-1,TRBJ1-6,CASSLGQGQFSPLHF,TGCGCCAGCAGCCTAGGACAGGGGCAGTTTTCACCCCTCCACTTT
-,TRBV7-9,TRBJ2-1,CASSLETRWANEQFF,TGTGCCAGCAGCTTAGAGACTAGGTGGGCGAACGAGCAGTTCTTC
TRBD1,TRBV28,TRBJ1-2,CASSSSDRGVGGYTF,TGTGCCAGCAGTTCCTCGGACAGGGGTGTAGGGGGCTACACCTTC
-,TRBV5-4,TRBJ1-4,CASSLADSNEKLFF,TGTGCCAGCAGCTTGGCGGACTCTAATGAAAAACTGTTTTTT
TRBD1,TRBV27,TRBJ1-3,CASSRQGALENTIYF,TGTGCCAGCAGTCGACAGGGGGCTTTGGAAAACACCATATATTTT
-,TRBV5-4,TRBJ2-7,CASSRKSGTYEQYF,TGTGCCAGCAGCCGGAAGTCAGGGACGTACGAGCAGTACTTC
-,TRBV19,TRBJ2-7,CASSMTGYYEQYF,TGTGCCAGTAGTATGACGGGTTATTACGAGCAGTACTTC
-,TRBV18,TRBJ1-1,CASSNNGQTEAFF,TGTGCCAGCTCGAACAATGGACAGACTGAAGCTTTCTTT
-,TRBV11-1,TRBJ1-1,CASSSPAGEKTEAFF,TGTGCCAGCAGCTCCCCGGCGGGGGAGAAAACTGAAGCTTTCTTT
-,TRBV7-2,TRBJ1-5,CASSFISGVDQPQHF,TGTGCCAGCAGCTTTATCTCAGGAGTGGATCAGCCCCAGCATTTT
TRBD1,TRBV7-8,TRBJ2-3,CASSPRQGWDTQYF,TGTGCCAGCAGCCCCCGACAGGGATGGGATACGCAGTATTTT
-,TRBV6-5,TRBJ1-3,CASSSLLSGNTIYF,TGTGCCAGCAGTTCCTTGCTCTCTGGAAACACCATATATTTT
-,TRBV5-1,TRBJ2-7,CASSFLSDEQYF,TGCGCCAGCAGCTTCTTGAGCGACGAGCAGTACTTC
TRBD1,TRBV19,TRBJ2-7,CASSIVWDSSYEQYF,TGTGCCAGTAGTATAGTTTGGGACAGCTCCTACGAGCAGTACTTC
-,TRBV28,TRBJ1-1,CASSSGNTEAFF,TGTGCCAGCAGTTCCGGAAACACTGAAGCTTTCTTT
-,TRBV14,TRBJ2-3,CASSQARTRSTDTQYF,TGTGCCAGCAGCCAGGCCCGGACAAGAAGCACAGATACGCAGTATTTT
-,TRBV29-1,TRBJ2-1,CSVGVSYNEQFF,TGCAGCGTTGGGGTCTCCTACAATGAGCAGTTCTTC
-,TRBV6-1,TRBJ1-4,CASSERLSDGEKLFF,TGTGCCAGCAGTGAAAGACTTAGCGACGGTGAAAAACTGTTTTTT